This T cell receptor beta chain is drawn from a study of PD-1 blockade in classical Hodgkin lymphoma. Study-level findings and limits: The CD4+ diversity rise by C4D1 was clearest in complete responders. Some patients began nivolumab under 1 year after ASCT. These patients were excluded from later analyses.

Here immunoSEQ multiplex PCR was the method, and the copy in TCRdb shows in-frame clones only, minus some. This table has about 41,000 clones, about two thirds appearing once. The time point: cycle 4 day 1 (C4D1), after less than 7 weeks of nivolumab. Every patient experienced relapse after autologous stem cell transplantation, and brentuximab vedotin exposure varied. The best responses consisted of complete response, partial response or progressive disease. Comment on this clone: Its antigen is not known.

The TCR was taken from a human donor with classical Hodgkin lymphoma. The source was peripheral blood mononuclear cells (PBMCs), collected before the fourth cycle of nivolumab.

The CDR3 coding sequence is TGTGCCAGCGGCGGACAGGGGGTCGTTACTGAAGCTTTCTTT. Translating gives CASGGQGVVTEAFF. The chain combines TRBV25-1 with TRBJ1-1; 10 bases are a match to TRBD1. The CDR3 length is 14 residues. J lost 5 bases, V lost 8 bases, and 8 bases had no gene match. Germline V gives CDR1 MGHDK, CDR2 SYGVNS.